The sequence of this T cell receptor (beta chain) was determined in a study of glioma-infiltrating T cells after dendritic cell vaccination. Whole-study context: The vaccine used monocyte-derived dendritic cells pulsed overnight with autologous tumor lysate. Study-wide results and limits: Few patients contributed both blood and tumor specimens.

V shed 8 bases and J 2 bases; nucleotides not matched to a gene: 3. The germline V gene encodes CDR1 LNHDA and CDR2 SQIVND (reference sequence). This CDR3 spans 14 amino acids. Using immunoSEQ multiplex PCR, the repertoire was profiled, and TCRdb retains in-frame clones only, with some absent. This sample has roughly 100,000 clones, with 90% found just once. As concerns this clone: Its antigen remains unknown.

The sample's time point: after dendritic cell vaccination, including at tumor progression/relapse. This clonotype originated in a human donor with glioblastoma. The sequencing used blood, collected after dendritic cell vaccination. This sequence joins TRBV19 and TRBJ1-5; 10 bases match TRBD1. The CDR3 protein is CASGGTGGNQPQHF. The CDR3 DNA follows: TGTGCCAGTGGAGGGACAGGGGGCAATCAGCCCCAGCATTTT.